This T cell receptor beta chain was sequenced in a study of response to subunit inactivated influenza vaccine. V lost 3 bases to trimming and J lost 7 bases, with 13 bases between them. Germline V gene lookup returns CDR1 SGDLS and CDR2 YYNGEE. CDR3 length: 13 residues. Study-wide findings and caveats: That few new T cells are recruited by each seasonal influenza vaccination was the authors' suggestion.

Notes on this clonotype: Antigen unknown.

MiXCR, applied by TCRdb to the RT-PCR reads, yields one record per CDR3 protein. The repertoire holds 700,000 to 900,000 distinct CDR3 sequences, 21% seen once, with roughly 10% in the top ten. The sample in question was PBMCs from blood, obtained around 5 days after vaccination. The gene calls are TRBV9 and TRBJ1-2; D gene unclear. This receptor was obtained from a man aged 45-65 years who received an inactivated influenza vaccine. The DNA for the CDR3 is TGTGCCAGCAGCGATACTGCCCTGGGTGGCTACACCTTC. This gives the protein CASSDTALGGYTF.